This paragraph reports one T cell receptor beta chain. What it binds is unknown. This record belongs to a study of graft-versus-host responses after intestinal transplantation. Trimming at V came to 5 bases and at J to 4 bases, leaving 15 bases not matched to a gene. Germline V gene sequence: CDR1 SGHRS, CDR2 YFSETQ. The CDR3 spans 18 residues. Sequencing used immunoSEQ multiplex PCR; TCRdb keeps in-frame clones, though not all of them. The sample consists of over 90,000 clones, 90% to 95% of them appearing once. The input for sequencing was unstimulated CD8+ T cells sorted from spleen or lymph node cells, taken before intestinal transplant. The receptor's source is a human donor who received an intestinal transplant. The chain combines TRBV5-1 with TRBJ2-1; 10 positions match TRBD2. CDR3 coding DNA: TGCGCCAGCAGACTTCTAGCGGGAGAGGGGCCGAGATACAATGAGCAGTTCTTC. Translation: CASRLLAGEGPRYNEQFF. Using reference TRBV5-1 and TRBJ2-1 for the parts outside the CDR3, the full variable domain is KAGVTQTPRYLIKTRGQQVTLSCSPISGHRSVSWYQQTPGQGLQFLFEYFSETQRNKGNFPGRFSGRQFSNSRSEMNVSTLELGDSALYLCASRLLAGEGPRYNEQFFGPGTRLTVL.